This TCR beta chain was sequenced during a study of cytomegalovirus exposure and HLA in healthy donors. Study information: Around 80 million unique TCR sequences came from HLA-typed donors in an early release.

As regards this clone: Its target is not known.

General study findings and limits: What TCR beta sequences reportedly achieved was accurate prediction of HLA-A and HLA-B alleles in most subjects. A later analysis showed that HLA-associated TCR beta chains had undergone more clonal expansion than equally common others. Being productive about 87% or about 30% of the time was typical of most TCR beta V segments in an earlier analysis.

Primers: 60 Vbeta forward and 13 Jbeta reverse. The method was immunoSEQ multiplex PCR; TCRdb's version includes in-frame clones alone and lacks a portion of them. This sample has 150,000 to 200,000 clones; roughly 86% occur once, and the top ten carry approximately 1.7%. The CDR3 runs to 15 residues. The germline CDR1 and CDR2 sequences are MNHEY and SVGAGI. V was cut by 5 bases and J by 2 bases, with 16 bases left in between. The genes are TRBV6-5 and TRBJ2-7; D is unclear. This sequence was found in a woman younger than 30 in good health and CMV-seronegative. Sample: PBMCs. The CDR3 region has the DNA TGTGCCAGCAGTCCGTATTCTGACACCACCTACGAGCAGTACTTC. Translated, it gives CASSPYSDTTYEQYF.